The 26 T cell receptor beta chains below were found in one sample sequenced in a study of regulatory T cells in long-lasting Graves disease. With iRepertoire HTBI primers and Arm-PCR of CDR3 regions, TCR beta libraries were built. TCRdb fed the multiplex PCR reads into MiXCR, producing one record per CDR3 protein. The table records under 300,000 distinct CDR3 sequences, 15% to 20% of them present only once. Described time point: newly diagnosed GD, antithyroid drugs for less than 3 months. The TCR library was made from RNA extracted from PBMCs. These data are also associated with another study on T cells in Graves' hyperthyroidism and ophthalmopathy.

This specimen was peripheral blood mononuclear cells (PBMCs), taken at new diagnosis, from a patient treated with antithyroid drugs. The receptor source for this set is a woman aged 25 to 39 with Graves disease.

This clonotype was recorded many times. The chain is built from TRBV7-9 and TRBJ1-4; D is unclear. CDR3 length: 14 amino acids. In germline, CDR1 is SEHNR, CDR2 FQNEAQ (reference sequence). The V end lost 0 bases, the J end lost 4 bases, and 6 bases lay between the germline ends. CDR3 sequence: CASSLAGFNEKLFF. The CDR3 nucleotides read TGTGCCAGCAGCTTAGCAGGATTTAATGAAAAACTGTTTTTT. Supplemented by reference TRBV7-9 and TRBJ1-4, the full variable domain reads DTGVSQNPRHKITKRGQNVTFRCDPISEHNRLYWYRQTLGQGPEFLTYFQNEAQLEKSRLLSDRFSAERPKGSFSTLEIQRTEQGDSAMYLCASSLAGFNEKLFFGSGTQLSVL.

The rearrangement uses TRBV7-9 and TRBJ1-3; a weak D match, TRBD1 (5 bases). In germline, CDR1 is SEHNR, CDR2 FQNEAQ (reference sequence). The CDR3 sequence is 13 residues long. V was cut by 0 bases and J by 8 bases, with 8 bases left in between. The CDR3 reads CASSLAEGHTIYF. The CDR3 DNA is TGTGCCAGCAGCTTAGCTGAGGGACACACCATATATTTT.

This clonotype has at least ten counts. CDR3 protein: CASSPPWGVSTDTQYF. CDR3 in DNA: TGTGCCAGCAGCCCACCTTGGGGGGTTAGCACAGATACGCAGTATTTT. This chain connects TRBV7-9 to TRBJ2-3; D perhaps matches TRBD2 (6 bases). The length of the CDR3 is 16 residues. Germline CDR1 reads SEHNR; CDR2 reads FQNEAQ (reference sequence). V lost 5 bases to trimming and J lost 0 bases, with 15 bases between them.

This clonotype has ten or more counts. The rearrangement links TRBV6-1 to TRBJ2-5; D assignment may be TRBD1 or TRBD2 (6 bases each). Germline values: CDR1 MNHNS, CDR2 SASEGT. Trimming pared 7 bases from V and 7 bases from J, leaving 28 bases between. The CDR3 covers 17 residues. The CDR3 DNA reads TGTGCCAGCAAGCCCGAGGGGAGTCGGGGGCCCTGGGGGACCCAGTACTTC. As protein: CASKPEGSRGPWGTQYF.

This clonotype was observed at least ten times. This chain connects TRBV12-3 or TRBV12-4 to TRBJ1-6; D gene uncertain. CDR3 length: 9 residues. V shed 5 bases and J shed 13 bases, with 3 bases lying between them. CDR3 in amino acids: CASSPPLHF. The CDR3 region has the DNA TGTGCCAGCAGTCCCCCCCTCCACTTT.

This clonotype was recorded at least ten times. The CDR3 DNA reads as TGTGCCAGCAGCTTGGTGCCAGGTAATCAGCCCCAGCATTTT. This encodes CASSLVPGNQPQHF. This chain joins TRBV5-8 and TRBJ1-5; D is uncertain. Germline V lookup: CDR1 SGHTS, CDR2 YDEGEE. This CDR3 region has 14 residues. V was trimmed by 0 bases and J by 4 bases, leaving 8 bases between them.

There are many counts of this clonotype. The chain uses TRBV5-6 and TRBJ1-6, with 9 bases aligning to TRBD1. In germline, CDR1 is SGHDT, CDR2 YYEEEE. V trimming: 3 bases; J trimming: 0 bases; junction bases outside the gene matches: 13. The CDR3 totals 20 residues. The CDR3, as DNA: TGTGCCAGCAGCTCCCAGAGAGGACAGGGGATAATCTCCTATAATTCACCCCTCCACTTT. This translates into CASSSQRGQGIISYNSPLHF.

Remarks on this clonotype: This likely came from a read error, as a far larger clone is one base away. V gene TRBV6-2 or TRBV6-3 combines with J gene TRBJ2-7; D might be TRBD2 (6 bases). Germline V gene lookup returns CDR1 MNHEY and CDR2 SVGEGT. CDR3 size: 14 residues. The CDR3 DNA is TGTGCCAGCAGTTGGGGACTCCTGACGTACGAGCAGCACTTC. Amino acid sequence: CASSWGLLTYEQHF.

A remark on this clonotype: A much larger clone lies a single base off, so this may be a read error. This sequence joins TRBV7-2 and TRBJ1-3, with TRBD1 matching 7 bases. The trim removed 7 bases at V and 4 bases at J, leaving 10 bases unmatched. CDR3 length: 15 residues. The germline V gene encodes CDR1 SGHTA and CDR2 FQGNSA. DNA of the CDR3: TGTGCCAGCAACCCAAGGACAGGCGGGGGAAACACCATATATTTT. Amino acids: CASNPRTGGGNTIYF.

This clonotype has ten or more counts. Here the CDR3 DNA reads TGCAGTGCTAGAAAACGGGGGATTAACACCGGGGAGCTGTTTTTT. Amino acid sequence: CSARKRGINTGELFF. The chain uses TRBV20-1 and TRBJ2-2; weak D call: TRBD2 (6 bases). Germline V gene sequence: CDR1 DFQATT, CDR2 SNEGSKA (reference sequence). The germline V and J ends were trimmed by 2 bases and 2 bases, with 12 bases remaining between them. This CDR3 region has 15 residues.

The rearrangement joins TRBV6-5 to TRBJ2-1, with 11 bases that match TRBD2. Trimming removed 1 base from V and 6 bases from J; junction bases left unmatched: 14. The CDR3 is made up of 19 amino acids. The germline V gene encodes CDR1 MNHEY and CDR2 SVGAGI. The CDR3 DNA is TGTGCCAGCAGTTACTACACCCTAGCGGGAGGATTTATGGGCAATGAGCAGTTCTTC. It is translated as CASSYYTLAGGFMGNEQFF.

V and J are TRBV4-1 and TRBJ1-2; unclear D gene. The CDR3 is 16 amino acids. From germline, CDR1 is MGHRA and CDR2 YSYEKL. The V gene lost 0 bases and the J gene lost 0 bases, with 11 bases spanning the gap. In DNA, the CDR3 is TGCGCCAGCAGCCAAGAAGGAACAGAAGCTAACTATGGCTACACCTTC. Translated, it gives CASSQEGTEANYGYTF.

This clonotype was observed many times. V usage is TRBV5-1 and J usage is TRBJ2-5; D is unresolved. CDR3 length equals 16 residues. The V gene's germline CDR1 is SGHRS and CDR2 YFSETQ. The V end was cut by 0 bases, the J end by 1 base, with 13 bases between. This CDR3 is CASSLAATPSQETQYF. CDR3 DNA: TGCGCCAGCAGCTTGGCCGCAACTCCTTCCCAAGAGACCCAGTACTTC. The whole variable domain, filled in from reference TRBV5-1 and TRBJ2-5, reads KAGVTQTPRYLIKTRGQQVTLSCSPISGHRSVSWYQQTPGQGLQFLFEYFSETQRNKGNFPGRFSGRQFSNSRSEMNVSTLELGDSALYLCASSLAATPSQETQYFGPGTRLLVL.

The chain combines TRBV20-1 with TRBJ1-1, with 8 nucleotides matching TRBD1. The CDR3 is 12 amino acids. CDR1 is DFQATT and CDR2 is SNEGSKA in the germline V gene (reference sequence). Trimming took 8 bases from V and 5 from J; bases not matched to a gene: 7. This CDR3 reads CSTGQGLTEAFF. The DNA for the CDR3 is TGCAGTACCGGACAGGGACTAACTGAAGCTTTCTTT.

This clonotype was counted at least ten times. The chain recombines TRBV20-1 with TRBJ2-5; TRBD2 matches 10 bases. Looked up from germline, CDR1 is DFQATT and CDR2 is SNEGSKA (reference sequence). V lost 5 bases and J lost 4; bases outside the gene matches: 7. This CDR3 has 14 amino acids. The CDR3 bases are TGCAGTGCTCAGCGGGGGGGCAACGGAGAGACCCAGTACTTC. It specifies CSAQRGGNGETQYF.

This clonotype was picked up a small number of times. J is TRBJ2-5 and V is TRBV9; D possibly matches TRBD1 or TRBD2 (6 bases each). The CDR3 contains 14 residues. Trimming removed 0 bases from V and 5 bases from J, with 11 bases in between. Germline V gene data show CDR1 as SGDLS and CDR2 as YYNGEE. CDR3 sequence (DNA): TGTGCCAGCAGCGTAGGACGAGGGGGGGAGACCCAGTACTTC. It is translated as CASSVGRGGETQYF.

This clonotype showed up many times. The rearrangement joins TRBV20-1 to TRBJ2-7; D uncertain. Germline V gene data show CDR1 as DFQATT and CDR2 as SNEGSKA (reference sequence). The length of the CDR3 is 14 residues. V dropped 6 bases and J dropped 0 bases, with 15 bases sitting between them. The CDR3: CSALHVSVSYEQYF. The CDR3 region has the DNA TGCAGTGCCCTTCATGTGTCAGTCTCCTACGAGCAGTACTTC.

About this clonotype: A read error likely explains this, since a far larger clone differs by one base. The V and J genes are TRBV6-5 and TRBJ1-1, with D perhaps matching TRBD1 (6 bases). Germline assignment: CDR1 MNHEY and CDR2 SVGAGI. CDR3 size: 13 residues. CDR3 DNA: TGTGCCAGCAGTTCCCAACCCAGGGGTGAAGCTCTCTTT. Protein product: CASSSQPRGEALF.

This clonotype was counted ten times or more. The chain employs TRBV29-1 and TRBJ2-7; 10 nucleotides align to TRBD1. CDR3 length equals 14 residues. Germline CDR1 SQVTM, CDR2 ANQGSEA. V was pared by 1 base and J by 2 bases, with 2 bases of the junction left unmatched. The chain's CDR3 is CSVEGGTGAYEQYF. CDR3 sequence (DNA): TGCAGCGTTGAAGGGGGGACAGGGGCCTACGAGCAGTACTTC.

There are many counts of this clonotype. This chain uses TRBV20-1 with TRBJ2-1, with TRBD1 matching 10 bases. The V gene end was trimmed by 5 bases and the J gene end by 8 bases; junction bases not matched to a gene: 9. CDR1 is DFQATT and CDR2 is SNEGSKA in the germline V gene (reference sequence). The CDR3 contains 14 residues. The CDR3 loop is CSASDRGPGDEQFF. The CDR3 DNA sequence: TGCAGTGCTTCTGACAGGGGGCCCGGGGATGAGCAGTTCTTC.

This clonotype was detected many times. This chain links TRBV6-1 with TRBJ1-2; D is unclear. V gave up 2 bases and J gave up 0 bases, with 4 bases separating them. CDR3 length equals 13 residues. In germline, CDR1 is MNHNS, CDR2 SASEGT. The CDR3 region has the DNA TGTGCCAGCAGTGAACAACCTAACTATGGCTACACCTTC. Translation gives CASSEQPNYGYTF.

This clonotype has a count of ten or more. The chain couples TRBV6-2 or TRBV6-3 to TRBJ2-1; 12 nucleotides agree with TRBD2. V gave up 6 bases and J gave up 3 bases; unmatched junction bases: 9. The CDR3 length is 17 residues. CDR1 and CDR2 (germline): MNHEY, SVGEGT. The CDR3 sequence is CASSPRTSGANYNEQFF. CDR3 DNA: TGTGCCAGCAGCCCCCGGACTAGCGGGGCCAACTACAATGAGCAGTTCTTC.

This clonotype came up many times. The chain is built from TRBV3-1 and TRBJ2-7; TRBD2 might be the D (6 bases). Germline CDR1 is LGHDT and CDR2 is YNNKEL (reference sequence). The CDR3 is made up of 16 amino acids. Trimming took 0 bases from V and 2 from J, leaving 14 bases between them. Here the CDR3 DNA reads TGTGCCAGCAGCCAAGATATCGGGGGAATCCCCTACGAGCAGTACTTC. Protein product: CASSQDIGGIPYEQYF.

Ten or more counts support this clonotype. J is TRBJ2-7 and V is TRBV20-1; 9 nucleotides align to TRBD1. Trimming removed 4 bases from V and 4 bases from J; junction bases left unmatched: 11. Germline V CDR1 and CDR2: DFQATT, SNEGSKA (reference sequence). The length of the CDR3 is 15 residues. Here the CDR3 DNA reads TGCAGTGCTATTGATCCGGGACAGGGAAGGTACGAGCAGTACTTC. It is translated as CSAIDPGQGRYEQYF.

Note on this clonotype: One base separates it from a far larger clone, so it is likely a read error. Likely a read error: the CDR3 ends without its conserved phenylalanine or tryptophan. This chain joins TRBV27 and TRBJ1-2; D is uncertain. CDR1 is MNHEY and CDR2 is SMNVEV in the germline V gene (reference sequence). The V end lost 7 bases, the J end lost 11 bases, and 26 bases lay between the germline ends. This CDR3 spans 15 amino acids. The CDR3 DNA sequence: TGTGCCAGCAACCGACCGGGCCGACGGATGGATCGGTACACCTCC. It encodes CASNRPGRRMDRYTS.

In its sample, this clonotype was seen a few times. CDR3 sequence: CASSVGAGQETQYF. CDR3 in DNA: TGTGCCAGCAGCGTAGGGGCGGGCCAAGAGACCCAGTACTTC. The V gene is TRBV9, the J gene TRBJ2-5, with a weak D call TRBD2 (5 bases). V was cut by 0 bases and J by 1 base, with 7 bases left in between. Germline V lookup: CDR1 SGDLS, CDR2 YYNGEE. The CDR3 is 14 amino acids.